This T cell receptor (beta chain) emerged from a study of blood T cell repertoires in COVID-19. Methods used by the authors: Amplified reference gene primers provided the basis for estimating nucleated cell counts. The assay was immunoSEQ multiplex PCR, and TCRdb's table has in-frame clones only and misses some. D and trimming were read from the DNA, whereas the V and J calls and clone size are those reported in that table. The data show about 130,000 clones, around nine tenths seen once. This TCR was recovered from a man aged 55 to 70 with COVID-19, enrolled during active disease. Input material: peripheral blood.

CDR3 protein: CATTPTSGSSYEQYF. The CDR3 DNA reads as TGTGCCACCACCCCGACTAGCGGGAGCTCCTACGAGCAGTACTTC. The V and J genes are TRBV24-1 and TRBJ2-7; 12 nucleotides line up with TRBD2. The CDR3 sequence is 15 residues long. Germline CDR1 is KGHDR and CDR2 is SFDVKD. V trimming: 8 bases; J trimming: 0 bases; junction bases outside the gene matches: 4.